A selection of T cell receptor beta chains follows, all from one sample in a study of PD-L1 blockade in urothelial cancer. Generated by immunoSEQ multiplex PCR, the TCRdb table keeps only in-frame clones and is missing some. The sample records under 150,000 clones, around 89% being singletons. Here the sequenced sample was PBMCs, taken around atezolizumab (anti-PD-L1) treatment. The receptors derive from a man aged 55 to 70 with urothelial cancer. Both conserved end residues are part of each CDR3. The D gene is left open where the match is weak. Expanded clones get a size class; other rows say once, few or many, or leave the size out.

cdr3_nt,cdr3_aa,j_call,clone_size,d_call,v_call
TGTGCCAGCGCGCAGGAGGCGGGAAATCAGCCCCAGCATTTT,CASAQEAGNQPQHF,TRBJ1-5,few,NA,TRBV2
TGTGCCAGCTCGCGCCGGCCTTCTACAGGGTTATTTGGCAATCAGCCCCAGCATTTT,CASSRRPSTGLFGNQPQHF,TRBJ1-5,NA,NA,TRBV28
TGTGCCAGCGGGCCAGCGGGAGCATACGAGCAGTACTTC,CASGPAGAYEQYF,TRBJ2-7,few,TRBD2,TRBV27
TGCGCCAGCAGCCCGACAGGGAACACTGAAGCTTTCTTT,CASSPTGNTEAFF,TRBJ1-1,few,NA,TRBV5-1
TGTGCCAGCAGCTCGTCCGGTAGCGGGAGTTACGAGCAGTACTTC,CASSSSGSGSYEQYF,TRBJ2-7,NA,TRBD2,TRBV7-9
TGTGCCAGCAGCGTCCTCGCCGGGGGCACTGAAGCTTTCTTT,CASSVLAGGTEAFF,TRBJ1-1,NA,NA,TRBV9
TGTGCCAGCACCCCGGAGTGGCGACTAAACACCGGGGAGCTGTTTTTT,CASTPEWRLNTGELFF,TRBJ2-2,NA,NA,TRBV27
TGTGCCAGCAGCCCTGGGACAGGGGATTGGCATTCACCCCTCCACTTT,CASSPGTGDWHSPLHF,TRBJ1-6,NA,TRBD1,TRBV7-9
TGTGCCAGCACTAGGACAGCCGGGGCCAACGTCCTGACTTTC,CASTRTAGANVLTF,TRBJ2-6,NA,NA,TRBV2
TGTGCTAGCAGCTTAGAGCGGGAGGATACGCAGTATTTT,CASSLEREDTQYF,TRBJ2-3,once,TRBD2,TRBV7-7
TGCGCCAGCAGCCCGGGGACAGGACCTAATGAAAAACTGTTTTTT,CASSPGTGPNEKLFF,TRBJ1-4,NA,TRBD1,TRBV4-3
TGTGCCAGCAGCGCTGGACAGATTGAAAAACTGTTTTTT,CASSAGQIEKLFF,TRBJ1-4,NA,NA,TRBV7-9
TGTGCCAGCAGCTTGGGAGCGGGGGGGCTGTCAGATACGCAGTATTTT,CASSLGAGGLSDTQYF,TRBJ2-3,NA,TRBD2,TRBV7-2
TGTGCCAGCAGTACCGAGGAGGAGACCCAGTACTTC,CASSTEEETQYF,TRBJ2-5,NA,NA,TRBV9
TGTGCCAGCAGAGGACTAGCGGGGAACACCGGGGAGCTGTTTTTT,CASRGLAGNTGELFF,TRBJ2-2,NA,TRBD2,TRBV2
TGTGCCAGCAGTTTCAACAGGGGGGTGGGCGAGACCCAGTACTTC,CASSFNRGVGETQYF,TRBJ2-5,NA,TRBD1,TRBV6-5
TGTGCCTGGACAATGGGACAGGGTAACGGAGATACGCAGTATTTT,CAWTMGQGNGDTQYF,TRBJ2-3,NA,TRBD1,TRBV30
TGTGCCAGCAGACAAACCGGAGGGGAGCAGTACTTC,CASRQTGGEQYF,TRBJ2-7,NA,NA,TRBV6-5
TGTGCCAGCAGTGATCGGGGGTGGGTGGGTCAGCCCCAGCATTTT,CASSDRGWVGQPQHF,TRBJ1-5,NA,NA,TRBV25-1
TGTGCCAGCAGCGTAGGGCAGGAAGAGCAGTTCTTC,CASSVGQEEQFF,TRBJ2-1,NA,NA,TRBV9
TGTGCCAGCAGCGCCCAGCGGGGGATAGGGGATACGCAGTATTTT,CASSAQRGIGDTQYF,TRBJ2-3,NA,TRBD2,TRBV9
TGTGCCAGCAGTGTTATAGCGGGAGGGCCGTTCAATGAGCAGTTCTTC,CASSVIAGGPFNEQFF,TRBJ2-1,NA,TRBD2,TRBV6-1
TGTGCCAGCAGCCTACAGGGGCCCCAAGAGACCCAGTACTTC,CASSLQGPQETQYF,TRBJ2-5,NA,TRBD1,TRBV5-4
TGTGCCAGTAAGTCTGGGGGCGTAGGCACTGAAGCTTTCTTT,CASKSGGVGTEAFF,TRBJ1-1,once,NA,TRBV19
TGTGCCAGCAGTGAACGAGGATTTGGTGGCTACACCTTC,CASSERGFGGYTF,TRBJ1-2,NA,NA,TRBV6-1
TGCGCCAGCAGCGCCGCGGCCACCCCATACCAAGAGACCCAGTACTTC,CASSAAATPYQETQYF,TRBJ2-5,NA,NA,TRBV5-1
TGTGCCAGCTCCGGGGGGGCTTCCAATCAGCCCCAGCATTTT,CASSGGASNQPQHF,TRBJ1-5,NA,NA,TRBV7-9
TGTGCCAGCGGCGGACAGGCCGAAGCTTTCTTT,CASGGQAEAFF,TRBJ1-1,NA,TRBD1,TRBV6-5
TGTGCCAGCAGCTTGGACAGGGGCCGGTGGGCCAACGTCCTGACTTTC,CASSLDRGRWANVLTF,TRBJ2-6,NA,TRBD1,TRBV5-6
TGTGCCAGCAGCTTACTCCCGGGACTAGCGGGACTACCCATGACCGGGGAGCTGTTTTTT,CASSLLPGLAGLPMTGELFF,TRBJ2-2,NA,TRBD2,TRBV7-3
TGTGCCAGCAGCTCCTTACAGGGGAATTCACCCCTCCACTTT,CASSSLQGNSPLHF,TRBJ1-6,few,TRBD1,TRBV7-8
TGTGCCAGCAGGGGGACTAGCGGGTACGGGAATGAGCAGTTCTTC,CASRGTSGYGNEQFF,TRBJ2-1,NA,TRBD2,TRBV2
TGTGCCAGCAGCTTTGACAGGGCGTCGGGGTACGAGCAGTACTTC,CASSFDRASGYEQYF,TRBJ2-7,NA,TRBD1,TRBV5-6
TGTGCCAGCAGTCGGGAGGGAGTCCCCTACGAGCAGTACTTC,CASSREGVPYEQYF,TRBJ2-7,NA,TRBD2,TRBV7-2
TGTGCCACGGGGGGGCGGGAGGGCCGCCATGAGCAGTTCTTC,CATGGREGRHEQFF,TRBJ2-1,NA,TRBD2,TRBV19
TGTGCCAGCAGTCCGGGGGTCAGCACGATCGAGCAGTACTTC,CASSPGVSTIEQYF,TRBJ2-7,NA,NA,TRBV6-6
TGCGCCAGCAGCTTTTCTAGGAACAATGAGCAGTTCTTC,CASSFSRNNEQFF,TRBJ2-1,NA,NA,TRBV5-1
TGCGCCAGCAGCTTGTTAAGCGGGGGGAGCACAGATACGCAGTATTTT,CASSLLSGGSTDTQYF,TRBJ2-3,NA,TRBD2,TRBV5-1
TGTGCCAGTAGTACGAGGACATTGCAACGCGGGGAGCTGTTTTTT,CASSTRTLQRGELFF,TRBJ2-2,NA,NA,TRBV19
TGCAGCGTTACATCCGGGACAGGGTACAATGGCTACACCTTC,CSVTSGTGYNGYTF,TRBJ1-2,NA,TRBD1,TRBV29-1
TGTGCCAGCAGTCAGGGACTGCTCGCGAACACCGGGGAGCTGTTTTTT,CASSQGLLANTGELFF,TRBJ2-2,once,NA,TRBV2
TGCGCCAGCAGCCAGCTACGGGGGAGGGCAGATACGCAGTATTTT,CASSQLRGRADTQYF,TRBJ2-3,NA,TRBD2,TRBV4-3
TGCGCCACAAAAGGAGGGGACAGGGGAGCCTACAATGAGCAGTTCTTC,CATKGGDRGAYNEQFF,TRBJ2-1,NA,TRBD1,TRBV10-2
TGCGCCAGCAGCTTGTTACTTCCTAGCGGGGGGACTCCCGTGGCCCAGTACTTC,CASSLLLPSGGTPVAQYF,TRBJ2-5,NA,TRBD2,TRBV5-1
TGTGCTAGTGGCTCGGACAGGGGTCCCCAAGAGACCCAGTACTTC,CASGSDRGPQETQYF,TRBJ2-5,NA,TRBD1,TRBV12-5
TGTGCCAGCAGCCTGACTAGCGGGGGGGCCAATGAGCAGTTCTTC,CASSLTSGGANEQFF,TRBJ2-1,NA,TRBD2,TRBV7-7
TGTGCCAGCAGCTTAGATCAGGTGACACCCCTACGTGGGGGCTACTTC,CASSLDQVTPLRGGYF,TRBJ2-7,NA,NA,TRBV11-2
TGCGCCAGCAGCCTAGGAGGCGGGGGGGGGTTCACCGGGGAGCTGTTTTTT,CASSLGGGGGFTGELFF,TRBJ2-2,NA,TRBD2,TRBV4-1
TGTGCCAGCAGTGAATACGAGGCTCCGGTGAAACTGTTTTTT,CASSEYEAPVKLFF,TRBJ1-4,NA,NA,TRBV6-1
TGTGCCAGCAGTTTATGGCCGGGTGGTGAGCAGTTCTTC,CASSLWPGGEQFF,TRBJ2-1,NA,NA,TRBV28
TGTGCCAGCAGCACACTGACACCCACCGGGGAGCTGTTTTTT,CASSTLTPTGELFF,TRBJ2-2,NA,NA,TRBV5-6
TGTGCCAGCAGTTCTTGGGGTACCCAGCGGGGCCTCAATGAGCAGTTCTTC,CASSSWGTQRGLNEQFF,TRBJ2-1,NA,TRBD2,TRBV5-6
TGTGCCAGCAGCTTAGAACTAGCCTTGGGCACCGGGGAGCTGTTTTTT,CASSLELALGTGELFF,TRBJ2-2,NA,NA,TRBV11-3
TGTGCCAGTAGCCCGACAGGGGGTATCTTAGTTGAAGCTTTCTTT,CASSPTGGILVEAFF,TRBJ1-1,once,TRBD1,TRBV19
TGCGCCAGCAGCTCGACCAGGGATTGGGAGACCCAGTACTTC,CASSSTRDWETQYF,TRBJ2-5,NA,NA,TRBV5-1
TGTGCCAGCAACCAGCCAGGGCAGAACCAAGAGACCCAGTACTTC,CASNQPGQNQETQYF,TRBJ2-5,NA,NA,TRBV2
TGTGCCAGCACCGCTCACGGGGAGGGTCAGCCCCAGCATTTT,CASTAHGEGQPQHF,TRBJ1-5,NA,NA,TRBV25-1
TGTGCCAGCATTTCAGGGGGTGGGTCTTCTAACTATGGCTACACCTTC,CASISGGGSSNYGYTF,TRBJ1-2,NA,TRBD1,TRBV28
TGCGCCAGCAGCCGTAGCGAGGAGACCCAGTACTTC,CASSRSEETQYF,TRBJ2-5,once,NA,TRBV5-1
TGCGCCAGCAGCCAAGATCTCGGGGGTCCGGGGTATGGCTACACCTTC,CASSQDLGGPGYGYTF,TRBJ1-2,NA,NA,TRBV4-3